The clone carrying this TCR beta chain was counted once. This record belongs to a study of control samples from healthy donors and cancer patients. Sequenced by immunoSEQ multiplex PCR; TCRdb stores in-frame clones only, minus some. The sample shows some 96,000 clones, 80% to 95% of them seen only once. The clonotype was recovered from a man aged 18 to 30 in good health. Material for sequencing was blood.

Here the CDR3 DNA reads TGTGCCAGCAGCCCCCCGGGGCGGAACTCCTACGAGCAGTACTTC. It translates to CASSPPGRNSYEQYF. The chain joins TRBV5-4 to TRBJ2-7; D possibly matches TRBD1 or TRBD2 (5 bases each). Germline CDR1 SGHNT, CDR2 YYREEE (reference sequence). This CDR3 is 15 amino acids long. The V end was cut by 4 bases, the J end by 0 bases, with 14 bases between. The whole variable domain, filled in from reference TRBV5-4 and TRBJ2-7, reads ETGVTQSPTHLIKTRGQQVTLRCSSQSGHNTVSWYQQALGQGPQFIFQYYREEENGRGNFPPRFSGLQFPNYSSELNVNALELDDSALYLCASSPPGRNSYEQYFGPGTRLTVT.